The 9 T cell receptor beta chains below come from one sample, sequenced in a study of cytomegalovirus exposure and HLA in healthy donors. Repertoires were generated with immunoSEQ multiplex PCR, while TCRdb's copy carries only in-frame clones and drops some. Here the sample spans fewer than 85,000 clones, 94% being singletons. The sample comprised PBMCs. The receptors here all came from a woman under 30 in good health and CMV-seronegative.

The chain carries TRBV18 and TRBJ2-7; a weak D match, TRBD1 (6 bases). Trimming cost V 2 bases and J 3 bases, with 11 bases left between them. Germline lookup yields CDR1 KGHSH and CDR2 LQKENI. The CDR3 has 14 amino acids. The CDR3 DNA follows: TGTGCCAGCTCACCAACAGGGACCTACTACGAGCAGTACTTC. Residues: CASSPTGTYYEQYF.

This chain links TRBV19 with TRBJ1-5; D gene uncertain. There are 15 residues in the CDR3. Germline CDR1 is LNHDA and CDR2 is SQIVND (reference sequence). The V and J ends lost 0 bases and 11 bases respectively, with 17 bases between them. DNA for the CDR3: TGTGCCAGTAGTATAGATCGGTCGCCCCTAAAAGCCCAGCATTTT. Residues: CASSIDRSPLKAQHF.

The CDR3 sequence is CASSPGTENSPLHF. The CDR3 DNA follows: TGTGCCAGCAGCCCCGGGACAGAAAATTCACCCCTCCACTTT. The gene calls are TRBV11-2 and TRBJ1-6, with 7 bases lining up with TRBD1. The CDR3 is made up of 14 amino acids. Germline V gene lookup returns CDR1 SGHAT and CDR2 FQNNGV. The ends lost 5 bases at V and 7 bases at J; junction bases unmatched: 5.

A word on this clone: This specimen includes other DNA sequences encoding the same CDR3. The chain recombines TRBV7-9 with TRBJ1-1; D may be TRBD1 (6 bases). V was pared by 1 base and J by 1 base, with 7 bases between. CDR3 length: 14 residues. The germline CDR1 and CDR2 sequences are SEHNR and FQNEAQ (reference sequence). CDR3 in DNA: TGTGCCAGCAGCTTAGGACAGGCGAACACTGAAGCTTTCTTT. Its translation is CASSLGQANTEAFF. The full variable domain, with the rest looked up from reference TRBV7-9 and TRBJ1-1, is DTGVSQNPRHKITKRGQNVTFRCDPISEHNRLYWYRQTLGQGPEFLTYFQNEAQLEKSRLLSDRFSAERPKGSFSTLEIQRTEQGDSAMYLCASSLGQANTEAFFGQGTRLTVV.

In its sample, this clone was seen a few times. The gene calls are TRBV2 and TRBJ1-6; TRBD1 matches 7 bases. CDR3 length: 13 amino acids. Trimming cost V 6 bases and J 10 bases; bases outside gene matches: 6. Germline CDR1 is SNHLY and CDR2 is FYNNEI. CDR3 nucleotides: TGTGCCAGCAGAGGGGACAGTGTCTCACCCCTCCACTTT. This sequence encodes CASRGDSVSPLHF.

The V gene is TRBV9, the J gene TRBJ1-5; the D is unclear. The CDR3 spans 13 residues. Germline V gene lookup returns CDR1 SGDLS and CDR2 YYNGEE. Trimming pared 1 base from V and 10 bases from J, leaving 12 bases between. The DNA for the CDR3 is TGTGCCAGCAGCGTATTAGAGCATGGTCCCCAGCATTTT. Protein sequence: CASSVLEHGPQHF.

The chain employs TRBV4-1 and TRBJ2-2, with TRBD2 as a possible D gene (7 bases). The V and J ends lost 2 bases and 6 bases respectively, with 10 bases between them. The CDR3 contains 14 residues. CDR1 MGHRA and CDR2 YSYEKL come from the germline V gene. CDR3 sequence: CASSQLGGAGELFF. In DNA form, the CDR3 reads TGCGCCAGCAGCCAACTAGGGGGGGCCGGGGAGCTGTTTTTT.

V and J are TRBV23-1 and TRBJ2-7, with 8 nucleotides matching TRBD2. TRBV23-1 is flagged as an ORF with uncertain function. Trimming took 3 bases from V and 5 from J; bases not matched to a gene: 9. This CDR3 comprises 15 residues. The CDR3 region is CASSQNQREGNEQYF. CDR3 in DNA: TGCGCCAGCAGTCAGAACCAACGGGAGGGTAACGAGCAGTACTTC.

The chain has TRBV2 and TRBJ2-7; the match to TRBD1 covers 7 bases. The CDR3 contains 13 residues. In germline, CDR1 is SNHLY, CDR2 FYNNEI. J was trimmed by 3 bases and V by 11 bases; bases with no gene match: 10. The CDR3 spells CAGTGALLYEQYF. In DNA form, the CDR3 reads TGTGCCGGCACAGGGGCTCTTCTCTACGAGCAGTACTTC. Variable domain in full (rest from reference TRBV2 and TRBJ2-7): EPEVTQTPSHQVTQMGQEVILRCVPISNHLYFYWYRQILGQKVEFLVSFYNNEISEKSEIFDDQFSVERPDGSNFTLKIRSTKLEDSAMYFCAGTGALLYEQYFGPGTRLTVT.